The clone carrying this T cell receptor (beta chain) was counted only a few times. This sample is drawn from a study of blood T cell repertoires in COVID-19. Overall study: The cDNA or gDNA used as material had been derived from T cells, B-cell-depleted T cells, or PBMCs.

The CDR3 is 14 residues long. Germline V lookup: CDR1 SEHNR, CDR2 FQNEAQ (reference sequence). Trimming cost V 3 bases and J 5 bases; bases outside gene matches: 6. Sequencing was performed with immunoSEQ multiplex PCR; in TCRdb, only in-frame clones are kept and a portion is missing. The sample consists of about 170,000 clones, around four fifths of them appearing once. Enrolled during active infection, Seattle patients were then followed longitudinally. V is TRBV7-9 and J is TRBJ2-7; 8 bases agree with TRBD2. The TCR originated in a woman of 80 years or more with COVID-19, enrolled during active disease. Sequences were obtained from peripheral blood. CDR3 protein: CASSFERGLDEQYF. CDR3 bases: TGTGCCAGCAGCTTCGAGCGGGGGTTGGACGAGCAGTACTTC.